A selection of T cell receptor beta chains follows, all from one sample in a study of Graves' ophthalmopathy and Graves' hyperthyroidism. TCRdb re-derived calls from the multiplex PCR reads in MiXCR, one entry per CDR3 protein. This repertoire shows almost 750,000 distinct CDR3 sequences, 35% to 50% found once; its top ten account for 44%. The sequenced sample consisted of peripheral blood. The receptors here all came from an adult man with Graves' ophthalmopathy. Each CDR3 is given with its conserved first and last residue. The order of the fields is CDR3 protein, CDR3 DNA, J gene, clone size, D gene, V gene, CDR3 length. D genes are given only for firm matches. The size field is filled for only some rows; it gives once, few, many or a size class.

CDR3: CASSFPRGGPGANVLTF
DNA: TGTGCCAGCAGCTTTCCGAGGGGCGGCCCAGGGGCCAACGTCCTGACTTTC
J: TRBJ2-6
size: few
D: -
V: TRBV7-9
length: 17

CDR3: CATAQPSGGRYTF
DNA: TGTGCCACCGCACAGCCAAGCGGGGGGAGATACACCTTC
J: TRBJ1-2
size: many
D: -
V: TRBV24-1
length: 13

CDR3: CASSVGSGGVETQYF
DNA: TGTGCCAGCAGCGTAGGCTCGGGAGGCGTGGAGACCCAGTACTTC
J: TRBJ2-5
size: many
D: TRBD2
V: TRBV9
length: 15

CDR3: CASSVVVGPGTGELFF
DNA: TGTGCCAGCAGCGTAGTGGTGGGACCGGGGACCGGGGAGCTGTTTTTT
J: TRBJ2-2
size: -
D: -
V: TRBV7-3
length: 16

CDR3: CASSLQGQGYEKQFF
DNA: TGTGCCAGCAGCCTCCAAGGACAGGGGTATGAAAAACAGTTTTTT
J: TRBJ1-4
size: -
D: TRBD1
V: TRBV7-9
length: 15

CDR3: CASRRATYVLGVGEQYF
DNA: TGTGCCAGCAGGCGCGCTACTTATGTCCTTGGGGTGGGGGAGCAGTACTTC
J: TRBJ2-7
size: -
D: -
V: TRBV6-1
length: 17

CDR3: CASSYPGPQHF
DNA: TGTGCCAGCAGTTACCCGGGTCCCCAGCATTTT
J: TRBJ1-5
size: few
D: -
V: TRBV6-1
length: 11

CDR3: CASSQRYGELFF
DNA: TGCGCCAGCAGCCAACGGTACGGGGAGCTGTTTTTT
J: TRBJ2-2
size: few
D: -
V: TRBV4-3
length: 12

CDR3: CASSLPGTSNYGYTF
DNA: TGTGCCAGTAGCCTTCCCGGGACGTCAAACTATGGCTACACCTTC
J: TRBJ1-2
size: -
D: -
V: TRBV19
length: 15

CDR3: CASSDTRQGYEKLFF
DNA: TGTGCCAGCAGCGACACTAGACAGGGATATGAAAAACTGTTTTTT
J: TRBJ1-4
size: few
D: TRBD1
V: TRBV9
length: 15

CDR3: CAISESRNQETQYF
DNA: TGTGCCATCAGTGAGTCGAGGAACCAAGAGACCCAGTACTTC
J: TRBJ2-5
size: many
D: -
V: TRBV10-3
length: 14

CDR3: CASSLNSGRAKHF
DNA: TGTGCCAGCAGTCTCAATAGCGGGAGGGCTAAGCATTTT
J: TRBJ1-5
size: -
D: -
V: TRBV7-9
length: 13

CDR3: CASSFRAEENNYGYTF
DNA: TGTGCCAGCAGCTTTCGGGCCGAGGAAAACAACTATGGCTACACCTTC
J: TRBJ1-2
size: many
D: -
V: TRBV7-9
length: 16

CDR3: CATSRGTVNTEAFF
DNA: TGTGCCACCAGCAGAGGGACAGTGAACACTGAAGCTTTCTTT
J: TRBJ1-1
size: -
D: -
V: TRBV15
length: 14

CDR3: CASLEGGRRADTQYF
DNA: TGCGCCAGCCTCGAGGGAGGGAGACGGGCAGATACGCAGTATTTT
J: TRBJ2-3
size: -
D: TRBD2
V: TRBV10-2
length: 15

CDR3: CASSSWDTHQPQHF
DNA: TGTGCCAGCAGTTCCTGGGACACTCATCAGCCCCAGCATTTT
J: TRBJ1-5
size: -
D: -
V: TRBV24-1
length: 14